A selection of T cell receptor beta chains follows, all from one sample in a study of blood T cell repertoires in COVID-19. Some clones are missing from TCRdb's copy, which holds only in-frame ones; the method was immunoSEQ multiplex PCR. The table lists 200,000 to 250,000 clones, 70% to 90% of them singletons, with 3% in the top ten. Sequenced sample: peripheral blood. The receptor source for this set is a woman in her twenties or thirties who had recovered from COVID-19. Each CDR3 is given with its conserved first and last residue. The D gene is left open where the match is weak. Only part of the rows carry a size: once, few, many, or a class if the clone is expanded.

length	D	size	V	J	DNA	CDR3
14	.	.	TRBV13	TRBJ1-1	TGTGCCAGCAGCTTCGAGACAGTGAACACTGAAGCTTTCTTT	CASSFETVNTEAFF
15	TRBD1	.	TRBV5-1	TRBJ2-1	TGCGCCAGCAGCCAAAGACAGGGCTCCTACAATGAGCAGTTCTTC	CASSQRQGSYNEQFF
16	.	.	TRBV11-3	TRBJ1-1	TGTGCCAGCAGCCGCCGCCCCCCGCGATCGGACACTGAAGCTTTCTTT	CASSRRPPRSDTEAFF
14	.	.	TRBV29-1	TRBJ2-7	TGCAGCGTGAGGGGTGCCAGCGGGTTCGACGAGCAGTACTTC	CSVRGASGFDEQYF
18	TRBD1	.	TRBV11-2	TRBJ2-7	TGTGCCAGCAGCCCCGTCGGGCGGCCGGGCAGGGGGACCTACGAGCAGTACTTC	CASSPVGRPGRGTYEQYF
17	TRBD1	.	TRBV5-1	TRBJ2-3	TGCGCCAGCAGCTTGGTTTTGGGACAGGGGGCAGGAGATACGCAGTATTTT	CASSLVLGQGAGDTQYF
15	TRBD1	.	TRBV5-1	TRBJ1-5	TGCGCCAGCAGCTTGGAGGGACAGAAGAATCAGCCCCAGCATTTT	CASSLEGQKNQPQHF
12	.	.	TRBV2	TRBJ1-4	TGTGCCAGCAGTGGGGAGACTCGTCAACGGTTTTTT	CASSGETRQRFF
14	.	.	TRBV4-3	TRBJ2-1	TGCGCCAGCAGCCAAGAGCACCTGGTGGGGGGACAGTTCTTC	CASSQEHLVGGQFF
14	TRBD1	.	TRBV5-4	TRBJ1-2	TGTGCCAGCAGACCGGGACAGGGGGCCTATGGCTACACCTTC	CASRPGQGAYGYTF
16	TRBD1	.	TRBV19	TRBJ2-2	TGTGCCAGTAGTAAAATACAGGGGATTAACACCGGGGAGCTGTTTTTT	CASSKIQGINTGELFF
17	TRBD1	.	TRBV15	TRBJ2-1	TGTGCCACCAGCAGAGCGAGGGGACAGGGGGTTTACAATGAGCAGTTCTTC	CATSRARGQGVYNEQFF
15	.	.	TRBV4-3	TRBJ1-5	TGCGCCAGCAGCCACACCTCGTCAGGATATCAGCCCCAGCATTTT	CASSHTSSGYQPQHF
13	.	.	TRBV12-3/TRBV12-4	TRBJ1-1	TGTGCCAGCGACCGAGGGGGGAACACTGAAGCTTTCTTT	CASDRGGNTEAFF
15	.	.	TRBV7-3	TRBJ1-1	TGTGCCAGCAGCTTAATGGGGGGGACCAACACTGAAGCTTTCTTT	CASSLMGGTNTEAFF
15	.	.	TRBV7-6	TRBJ1-2	TGTGCCAGCAGCTTATCGGACAGCCCCAACTATGGCTACACCTTC	CASSLSDSPNYGYTF
15	TRBD2	.	TRBV29-1	TRBJ2-7	TGCAGCGTTGAAGGGGCGCTAGCGGGTAGGAACGAGCAGTACTTC	CSVEGALAGRNEQYF
17	.	.	TRBV4-3	TRBJ1-6	TGCGCCAGCAGCCAAGTGGAAGGTCGGACGGGAGTTTCACCCCTCCACTTT	CASSQVEGRTGVSPLHF
14	.	.	TRBV2	TRBJ1-1	TGTGCCAGCAGTTACCAGGGTGGGAACACTGAAGCTTTCTTT	CASSYQGGNTEAFF
17	TRBD1	.	TRBV2	TRBJ2-7	TGTGCCAGCAGTGAACTTCCCGCCGGGACAGGGGCTGGGGAGCAGTACTTC	CASSELPAGTGAGEQYF
15	.	.	TRBV6-5	TRBJ1-5	TGTGCCAGCGGACCAAGTCGGGGGTCCAATCAGCCCCAGCATTTT	CASGPSRGSNQPQHF
17	TRBD1	.	TRBV3-1/TRBV3-2	TRBJ1-6	TGTGCCAGCAGCCAGCGAATACCGGGACAGGGTTCTTCACCCCTCCACTTT	CASSQRIPGQGSSPLHF
13	.	.	TRBV19	TRBJ2-2	TGTGCCAGTAGCCCCCCGGTAACCGGGGAGCTGTTTTTT	CASSPPVTGELFF
14	.	.	TRBV7-2	TRBJ1-1	TGTGCCAGCAGCTTAGCGTCCATGAACACTGAAGCTTTCTTT	CASSLASMNTEAFF
15	TRBD2	once	TRBV6-1	TRBJ2-7	TGTGCCAGCAGTGAAGATCAGGGAGGGCCCTACGAGCAGTACTTC	CASSEDQGGPYEQYF
14	TRBD1	once	TRBV7-2	TRBJ2-2	TGTGCCAGCACACGGGACAGGAGCACCGGGGAGCTGTTTTTT	CASTRDRSTGELFF
14	.	once	TRBV25-1	TRBJ1-4	TGTGCCAGCAGAGGCAGGGCAACTAATGAAAAACTGTTTTTT	CASRGRATNEKLFF
15	.	.	TRBV5-4	TRBJ1-6	TGTGCCAGCAGCAACGACAGGTTCAATAATTCACCCCTCCACTTT	CASSNDRFNNSPLHF
15	.	.	TRBV12-5	TRBJ1-3	TGTGCTAGTGGTTTGGGGGACATTCTTGGGAACACCATATATTTT	CASGLGDILGNTIYF
17	TRBD2	.	TRBV9	TRBJ2-5	TGTGCCAGCAGCGTAGGGGTTGATAGCGGGGGTCAAGAGACCCAGTACTTC	CASSVGVDSGGQETQYF
14	TRBD1	.	TRBV5-1	TRBJ2-5	TGCGCCAGCCGTGACAGGGCAACCCAAGAGACCCAGTACTTC	CASRDRATQETQYF
16	TRBD1	.	TRBV5-4	TRBJ2-2	TGTGCCAGCAGCGCAACCGGGACAGGGTACACCGGGGAGCTGTTTTTT	CASSATGTGYTGELFF